This T cell receptor beta chain was identified in a study of STAT5B mutations in CD4+ large granular lymphocyte leukemia. General study results and limits: Over 20% of private leukemic clonotypes occurred rarely in other patients' non-leukemic repertoires.

Germline V gene sequence: CDR1 SGHAT, CDR2 FQNNGV. Trimming took 7 bases from V and 7 from J; bases not matched to a gene: 6. The CDR3 spans 13 residues. Generated by immunoSEQ multiplex PCR, the TCRdb table keeps only in-frame clones and is missing some. The sample consists of tens of thousands of clones, 81% of them appearing once. In its sample, this clone was seen once. Antigen: not known. This chain connects TRBV11-2 to TRBJ2-1; 8 bases fit TRBD1. Sequenced input: CD4+ T cells from blood buffy coats. The sequence was collected from a human donor in good health. CDR3 sequence: CASTVDRGNEQFF. The CDR3 DNA is TGTGCCAGCACCGTAGACAGGGGAAATGAGCAGTTCTTC.